The next 5 T cell receptor beta chains were all read from a single sample in a study of CD8+CD57+ T cells in acquired aplastic anemia. Genomic DNA templated the TCR beta VDJ and CDR3 profiling. From the reads, TCRdb called clonotypes with MiXCR, one entry per CDR3 protein. The data contain about 170,000 distinct CDR3 sequences, roughly 63% of them singletons. The specimen sequenced was sorted CD4+, CD8+, or CD8+CD57+ T cells (not recorded which) from PBMCs. Receptors originate from a human donor in good health.

This clonotype was seen a handful of times. This chain joins TRBV25-1 and TRBJ2-7; D not certain. Deletions cut 6 bases from V and 0 bases from J, with 9 bases between. Germline V gene data show CDR1 as MGHDK and CDR2 as SYGVNS. The length of the CDR3 is 13 residues. The CDR3 bases are TGTGCCAGCAGAATGGCGGCCTCCTACGAGCAGTACTTC. Protein sequence: CASRMAASYEQYF.

This clonotype was detected many times. This chain links TRBV6-5 with TRBJ2-2, with 7 bases aligning to TRBD1. Germline V gene data show CDR1 as MNHEY and CDR2 as SVGAGI. CDR3 length equals 16 residues. The J segment lost 5 bases and the V segment lost 2 bases, leaving 8 bases of the junction unmatched. The CDR3: CASSYSKGQITGELFF. CDR3 bases: TGTGCCAGCAGTTACAGCAAGGGACAGATAACCGGGGAGCTGTTTTTT.

This clonotype was detected once. This rearrangement joins TRBV7-2 to TRBJ1-5, with unresolved D. The CDR3 covers 13 residues. Trimming cost V 5 bases and J 0 bases, with 5 bases left between them. CDR1 and CDR2 (germline): SGHTA, FQGNSA. The CDR3 protein is CASSTNSNQPQHF. The CDR3 region has the DNA TGTGCCAGCAGCACAAATAGCAATCAGCCCCAGCATTTT.

The chain links TRBV28 to TRBJ2-6, with 7 bases that match TRBD1. Germline V gene sequence: CDR1 MDHEN, CDR2 SYDVKM. The CDR3 totals 15 residues. J was trimmed by 2 bases and V by 6 bases; bases with no gene match: 4. The CDR3 coding sequence is TGTGCCAGCAGGGACACAGGGGCTGGGGCCAACGTCCTGACTTTC. Translation: CASRDTGAGANVLTF.

The CDR3 bases are TGTGCCAGCAGCTTGGCCACAGGGGGGTTCTACGAGCAGTACTTC. Translating it yields CASSLATGGFYEQYF. V usage is TRBV7-2 and J usage is TRBJ2-7; 8 bases map to TRBD1. J lost 3 bases, V lost 3 bases, and 7 bases had no gene match. The CDR3 spans 15 residues. Germline lookup yields CDR1 SGHTA and CDR2 FQGNSA.